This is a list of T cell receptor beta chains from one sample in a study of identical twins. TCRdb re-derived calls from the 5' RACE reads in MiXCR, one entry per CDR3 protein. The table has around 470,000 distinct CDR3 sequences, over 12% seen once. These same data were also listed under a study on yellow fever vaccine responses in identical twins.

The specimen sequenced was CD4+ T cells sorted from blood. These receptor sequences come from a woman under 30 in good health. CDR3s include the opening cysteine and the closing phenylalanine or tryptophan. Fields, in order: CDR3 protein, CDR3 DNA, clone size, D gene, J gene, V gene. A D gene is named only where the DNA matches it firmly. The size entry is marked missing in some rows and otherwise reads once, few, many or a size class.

cdr3_aa: CASSRTGTANTDTQYF
cdr3_nt: TGTGCCAGCAGCAGGACCGGGACAGCTAACACAGATACGCAGTATTTT
clone_size: -
d_call: TRBD1
j_call: TRBJ2-3
v_call: TRBV5-5

cdr3_aa: CSAPGYRTDTQYF
cdr3_nt: TGCAGTGCGCCCGGCTACCGCACAGATACGCAGTATTTT
clone_size: -
d_call: -
j_call: TRBJ2-3
v_call: TRBV20-1

cdr3_aa: CASSLAGGYEQFF
cdr3_nt: TGTGCCAGCAGCTTAGCGGGGGGGTATGAGCAGTTCTTC
clone_size: many
d_call: TRBD2
j_call: TRBJ2-1
v_call: TRBV7-6

cdr3_aa: CASSVSSSGGADRNTQYF
cdr3_nt: TGTGCCAGCAGTGTCTCCTCAAGCGGGGGGGCTGATAGAAATACGCAGTATTTT
clone_size: few
d_call: TRBD2
j_call: TRBJ2-3
v_call: TRBV27

cdr3_aa: CASSVGGGTSISNEQYF
cdr3_nt: TGTGCCAGCAGCGTAGGAGGCGGGACTTCTATCTCCAACGAGCAGTACTTC
clone_size: few
d_call: -
j_call: TRBJ2-7
v_call: TRBV9

cdr3_aa: CASSPYQGANNEQFF
cdr3_nt: TGTGCCAGCTCACCATACCAGGGGGCGAACAATGAGCAGTTCTTC
clone_size: -
d_call: TRBD1
j_call: TRBJ2-1
v_call: TRBV18

cdr3_aa: CSAPGIPGNTGELFF
cdr3_nt: TGCAGTGCTCCGGGTATCCCGGGGAACACCGGGGAGCTGTTTTTT
clone_size: -
d_call: -
j_call: TRBJ2-2
v_call: TRBV20-1

cdr3_aa: CASSLLAGVRVNEQFF
cdr3_nt: TGTGCCAGCAGTTTGCTAGCGGGGGTTCGTGTTAATGAGCAGTTCTTC
clone_size: -
d_call: TRBD2
j_call: TRBJ2-1
v_call: TRBV12-3/TRBV12-4

cdr3_aa: CASSQDSQGRGYTF
cdr3_nt: TGTGCCAGCAGCCAAGATTCACAGGGTAGAGGCTACACCTTC
clone_size: -
d_call: -
j_call: TRBJ1-2
v_call: TRBV14

cdr3_aa: CASSQGQAIYNEQFF
cdr3_nt: TGTGCCAGCAGCCAAGGGCAGGCCATATACAATGAGCAGTTCTTC
clone_size: few
d_call: -
j_call: TRBJ2-1
v_call: TRBV3-1

cdr3_aa: CASSLSGQINHYEQYF
cdr3_nt: TGTGCCAGCAGCTTAAGTGGACAGATAAACCACTACGAGCAGTACTTC
clone_size: -
d_call: -
j_call: TRBJ2-7
v_call: TRBV7-9